This T cell receptor beta chain was sequenced for a study of CD8 T cells in ankylosing spondylitis. MiXCR, run by TCRdb on the 5' RACE reads, gives a single entry per CDR3 protein. In the table there are 130,000 to 150,000 distinct CDR3 sequences, roughly 8.8% of which are singletons. This clonotype turned up a few times. The clonotype was recovered from a male donor with ankylosing spondylitis. Sequenced sample: synovial fluid, either unsorted or a sorted T cell fraction (not recorded which).

CDR3 region: CSALRVQGNQPQHF. CDR3 nucleotide sequence: TGCAGTGCCCTCAGGGTGCAGGGTAATCAGCCCCAGCATTTT. The chain joins TRBV20-1 to TRBJ1-5; possible D gene TRBD1, 5 bases. The CDR3 contains 14 residues. Germline CDR1 and CDR2: DFQATT and SNEGSKA (reference sequence). The V gene lost 6 bases and the J gene lost 4 bases, with 16 bases spanning the gap.